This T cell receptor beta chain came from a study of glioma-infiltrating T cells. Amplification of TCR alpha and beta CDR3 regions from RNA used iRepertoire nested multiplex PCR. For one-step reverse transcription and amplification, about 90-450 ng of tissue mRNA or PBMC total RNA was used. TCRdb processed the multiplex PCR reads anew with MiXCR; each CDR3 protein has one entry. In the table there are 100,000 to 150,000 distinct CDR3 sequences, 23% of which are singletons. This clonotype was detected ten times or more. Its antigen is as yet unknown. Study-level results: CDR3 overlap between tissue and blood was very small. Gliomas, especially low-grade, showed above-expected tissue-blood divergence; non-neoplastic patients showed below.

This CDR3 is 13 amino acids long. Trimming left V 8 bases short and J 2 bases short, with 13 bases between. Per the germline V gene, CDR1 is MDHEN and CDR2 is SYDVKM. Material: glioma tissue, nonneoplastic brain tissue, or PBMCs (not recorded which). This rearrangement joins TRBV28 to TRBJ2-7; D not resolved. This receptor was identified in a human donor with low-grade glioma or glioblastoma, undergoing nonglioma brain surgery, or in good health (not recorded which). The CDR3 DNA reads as TGTGCCAGCTGCCCACTATCTACCTACGAGCAGTACTTC. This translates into CASCPLSTYEQYF.